The next 18 T cell receptor beta chains were all read from a single sample in a study of OX40 agonist ivuxolimab in advanced cancers. The data were produced by immunoSEQ multiplex PCR, yet TCRdb's version contains in-frame clones alone and is incomplete. The table includes around 100,000 clones, about nine tenths detected once. The specimen comprised CD4+ or CD8+ T cells sorted from blood, sampled in a trial of the OX40 agonist ivuxolimab. These receptors were obtained from an adult with an advanced solid tumor such as melanoma, head and neck, liver or kidney cancer.

A word on this clone: An end of the junction does not agree with germline; a read error may underlie this. The chain links TRBV7-7 to TRBJ2-2, with 7 bases aligning to TRBD2. The CDR3 extends over 14 amino acids. Germline values: CDR1 SSHAT, CDR2 FNYEAQ (reference sequence). The CDR3 region is CASSPGGDTGELFF. The CDR3 coding sequence is TGTGCTAGCAGCCCGGGGGGAGACACCGGGGAGCTGTTTTTT. The full variable domain, rest sourced from reference TRBV7-7 and TRBJ2-2, is GAGVSQSPRYKVTKRGQDVTLRCDPISSHATLYWYQQALGQGPEFLTYFNYEAQPDKSGLPSDRFSAERPEGSISTLTIQRTEQRDSAMYRCASSPGGDTGELFFGEGSRLTVL.

In its sample, this clone was seen once. V usage is TRBV19 and J usage is TRBJ2-2; unclear D gene. V lost 6 bases to trimming and J lost 7 bases, with 12 bases between them. This CDR3 contains 13 residues. CDR1 and CDR2 (germline): LNHDA, SQIVND (reference sequence). The CDR3 bases are TGTGCCAGTAGGGGCAGTATGAGCGGGGAGCTGTTTTTT. Translating gives CASRGSMSGELFF.

The chain's CDR3 is CASSIQSWGTYYTF. The CDR3 nucleotides are TGTGCCAGTAGTATACAATCTTGGGGGACTTACTACACCTTC. The chain links TRBV19 to TRBJ1-2, with D perhaps TRBD1 (5 bases). The germline V gene encodes CDR1 LNHDA and CDR2 SQIVND (reference sequence). This CDR3 has 14 amino acids. V was trimmed by 2 bases and J by 10 bases, leaving 17 bases between them.

J is TRBJ2-2 and V is TRBV12-5; D is perhaps TRBD1 (6 bases). Trimming left V 6 bases short and J 2 bases short, with 13 bases between. The CDR3 runs to 15 residues. Germline CDR1 LGHNT, CDR2 FRNRAP. CDR3 DNA: TGTGCTAGTGGCCCCGGGACACTTAACACCGGGGAGCTGTTTTTT. Protein: CASGPGTLNTGELFF.

The chain combines TRBV29-1 with TRBJ1-4, with 9 bases aligning to TRBD1. V lost 6 bases and J lost 8; bases outside the gene matches: 7. The CDR3 length is 13 residues. Germline V CDR1 and CDR2: SQVTM, ANQGSEA. CDR3 loop: CSVRQGGDEKLFF. CDR3 DNA: TGCAGCGTCCGACAGGGGGGAGACGAAAAACTGTTTTTT. The entire variable domain, with the rest obtained from reference TRBV29-1 and TRBJ1-4, is as follows: SAVISQKPSRDICQRGTSLTIQCQVDSQVTMMFWYRQQPGQSLTLIATANQGSEATYESGFVIDKFPISRPNLTFSTLTVSNMSPEDSSIYLCSVRQGGDEKLFFGSGTQLSVL.

This clone was seen a handful of times. The chain links TRBV18 to TRBJ2-1, with 8 nucleotides matching TRBD2. Germline values: CDR1 KGHSH, CDR2 LQKENI. J was trimmed by 0 bases and V by 2 bases; bases with no gene match: 3. CDR3 length: 16 residues. The CDR3 spells CASSPSAGGSYNEQFF. CDR3 nucleotides: TGTGCCAGCTCACCATCCGCGGGGGGCTCCTACAATGAGCAGTTCTTC.

The chain employs TRBV5-1 and TRBJ1-4, with D possibly TRBD1 on 5 matching bases. The CDR3 consists of 15 residues. Germline-derived CDR1 and CDR2 are SGHRS and YFSETQ. Trimming took off 3 bases at V and 7 bases at J, with 16 bases between the two ends. The CDR3 sequence: CASSWQTGGTEKLFF. DNA for the CDR3: TGCGCCAGCAGCTGGCAAACAGGAGGTACTGAAAAACTGTTTTTT.

The V call is TRBV4-1, the J call TRBJ1-2; D might be TRBD1 (5 bases). CDR1 is MGHRA, CDR2 YSYEKL, per germline. V lost 5 bases, J lost 3 bases, and 16 bases lay in between. CDR3 size: 15 residues. DNA for the CDR3: TGCGCCAGCAGCACATCTACAGGTGCTGACTATGGCTACACCTTC. This sequence encodes CASSTSTGADYGYTF.

This chain joins TRBV2 and TRBJ1-2; TRBD1 matches at 7 bases. The CDR3 has 14 residues. V was pared by 10 bases and J by 1 base, with 9 bases of the junction left unmatched. The germline gives CDR1 SNHLY, CDR2 FYNNEI. The CDR3 region has the DNA TGTGCCACCAAAACTGACAGGGTTAACTATGGCTACACCTTC. This gives the protein CATKTDRVNYGYTF.

The rearrangement uses TRBV4-1 and TRBJ2-7; TRBD1 matches at 8 bases. The length of the CDR3 is 15 residues. V trimming: 4 bases; J trimming: 3 bases; junction bases outside the gene matches: 8. The V gene's germline CDR1 is MGHRA and CDR2 YSYEKL. CDR3 coding DNA: TGCGCCAGCAGCCCAGTGACAGGGGTAAACTACGAGCAGTACTTC. This translates into CASSPVTGVNYEQYF.

The chain recombines TRBV6-1 with TRBJ1-1, with D unclear. Per germline, CDR1 MNHNS and CDR2 SASEGT. V was cut by 3 bases and J by 4 bases, with 9 bases left in between. The CDR3 extends over 13 amino acids. The CDR3 region is CASSEIRTTEAFF. The CDR3 DNA reads TGTGCCAGCAGTGAGATAAGAACCACTGAAGCTTTCTTT.

This clone was detected only a few times. One end of the junction varies from germline; a read error may be responsible. The V and J genes are TRBV7-7 and TRBJ2-3, with D possibly matching TRBD1 (5 bases). The germline CDR1 and CDR2 sequences are SSHAT and FNYEAQ (reference sequence). The CDR3 contains 14 residues. DNA for the CDR3: TGTGCTAGCAGCCTAGGACACAGCACAGATACGCAGTATTTT. Its translation: CASSLGHSTDTQYF.

The CDR3 protein is CASATGDRETQYF. The DNA of the CDR3 is TGTGCCAGCGCTACCGGGGACAGGGAGACCCAGTACTTC. The chain joins TRBV7-6 to TRBJ2-5, with 8 bases matching TRBD1. Germline values: CDR1 SGHVS, CDR2 FNYEAQ. The CDR3 is 13 amino acids. With V trimmed by 8 bases and J by 5 bases, 7 bases remained unmatched.

The chain carries TRBV23-1 and TRBJ1-2; 10 positions match TRBD1. TRBV23-1 counts as an open reading frame of uncertain function. With 2 bases clipped from V and 6 bases from J, the junction kept 15 bases outside the gene matches. The CDR3 length is 18 residues. The CDR3 loop reads CASSQAPTRDRGRDGYTF. The CDR3 DNA reads as TGCGCCAGCAGTCAAGCCCCCACAAGGGACAGGGGAAGGGATGGCTACACCTTC.

This chain joins TRBV5-1 and TRBJ1-2; 8 nucleotides line up with TRBD1. CDR1 and CDR2 (germline): SGHRS, YFSETQ. The CDR3 covers 14 residues. V was pared by 4 bases and J by 7 bases, with 9 bases of the junction left unmatched. CDR3 protein: CASSPAGGASGYTF. For the CDR3, the DNA is TGCGCCAGCAGCCCAGCAGGGGGCGCGAGTGGCTACACCTTC. The variable domain in full, completed from reference TRBV5-1 and TRBJ1-2, reads KAGVTQTPRYLIKTRGQQVTLSCSPISGHRSVSWYQQTPGQGLQFLFEYFSETQRNKGNFPGRFSGRQFSNSRSEMNVSTLELGDSALYLCASSPAGGASGYTFGSGTRLTVV.

The chain links TRBV14 to TRBJ1-1; D unresolved. V lost 4 bases, J lost 4 bases, and 16 bases lay in between. Germline V CDR1 and CDR2: SGHDN, FVKESK. CDR3 size: 15 residues. The CDR3 spells CASSPSARGFTEAFF. CDR3 DNA: TGTGCCAGCAGCCCATCGGCACGGGGTTTCACTGAAGCTTTCTTT. The entire variable domain, with the rest obtained from reference TRBV14 and TRBJ1-1, is as follows: EAGVTQFPSHSVIEKGQTVTLRCDPISGHDNLYWYRRVMGKEIKFLLHFVKESKQDESGMPNNRFLAERTGGTYSTLKVQPAELEDSGVYFCASSPSARGFTEAFFGQGTRLTVV.

The gene calls are TRBV5-1 and TRBJ1-2, with 9 nucleotides matching TRBD1. V dropped 4 bases and J dropped 9; count of bases not matched to a gene: 10. The V gene's germline CDR1 is SGHRS and CDR2 YFSETQ. This CDR3 contains 14 residues. CDR3: CASSGKDGQGRYTF. The CDR3 DNA reads as TGCGCCAGCAGCGGAAAAGACGGACAGGGGCGCTACACCTTC.

The gene calls are TRBV10-3 and TRBJ1-2, with 11 bases aligning to TRBD1. The junction had 6 bases not matched to a gene; V was cut back by 6 bases and J by 6 bases. The CDR3 is made up of 14 amino acids. CDR1 and CDR2 (germline): ENHRY, SYGVKD. CDR3 loop: CAIRGTGGEDGYTF. In DNA form, the CDR3 reads TGTGCCATCAGAGGGACAGGGGGGGAGGATGGCTACACCTTC.